This T cell receptor (beta chain) is from a study of PD-1 blockade in classical Hodgkin lymphoma. In regard to this clone: Its antigen is as yet unknown.

The CDR3 length is 13 residues. From germline, CDR1 is MNHEY and CDR2 SMNVEV (reference sequence). V lost 6 bases, J lost 1 base, and 9 bases lay in between. Study-level points and caveats: CD4+ TCR diversity, unlike CD8+, climbed significantly by C4D1. Patients who initiated nivolumab within 1 year of ASCT were excluded.

Every patient relapsed after autologous stem cell transplantation, and brentuximab vedotin exposure varied. The data were produced by immunoSEQ multiplex PCR, yet TCRdb's version contains in-frame clones alone and is incomplete. The sample shows approximately 15,000 clones, less than 90% of them seen only once. The TCR originated in a human donor with classical Hodgkin lymphoma. This specimen was peripheral blood mononuclear cells (PBMCs), taken at baseline. The chain joins TRBV27 to TRBJ1-1; D is undetermined. CDR3 nucleotides: TGTGCCAGCAGCTGGTCTGAGAACACTGAAGCTTTCTTT. It specifies CASSWSENTEAFF.